Below, 32 T cell receptor beta chains from the same sample are listed, as sequenced in a study of T cells in Graves' hyperthyroidism and ophthalmopathy. RNA transcripts served as the template for amplifying TCR beta CDR3 regions. Carried out on the TCR CDR3, a first-round RT-PCR used the HTBI primer set. TCRdb analysed the multiplex PCR reads with MiXCR anew, one entry per CDR3 protein. Of around 700,000 distinct CDR3 sequences in the sample, around 20% were seen once. The sample taken for sequencing was blood. These TCRs come from a woman aged 50 to 65 with Graves' hyperthyroidism that later progressed to Graves' ophthalmopathy.

This clonotype was recorded at least ten times. The DNA of the CDR3 is TGTGCCAGCAGCTTTGGGGGGGGGGAGAGGGATACGCAGTATTTT. This translates into CASSFGGGERDTQYF. The chain is built from TRBV11-2 and TRBJ2-3, with 7 bases lining up with TRBD2. The CDR3 sequence is 15 residues long. The germline CDR1 and CDR2 sequences are SGHAT and FQNNGV. V shed 3 bases, J shed 6 bases, and the junction held 9 bases outside the gene matches.

Many counts were recorded for this clonotype. The rearrangement joins TRBV12-3 or TRBV12-4 to TRBJ2-7; tentative D call: TRBD1 (5 bases). The CDR3 totals 13 residues. Trimming shortened V by 4 bases and J by 6 bases, and 13 bases separated the two germline ends. The CDR3 here is CASSSAGPFEQYF. CDR3 nucleotide sequence: TGTGCCAGCAGTTCCGCAGGGCCCTTCGAGCAGTACTTC.

The table lists this clonotype with many counts. The genes are TRBV6-1 and TRBJ2-7; 9 bases agree with TRBD1. Trimming removed 6 bases from V and 6 bases from J; junction bases left unmatched: 15. The CDR3 length is 16 residues. Germline CDR1 is MNHNS and CDR2 is SASEGT. CDR3 DNA: TGTGCCAGCAGAGTATTAACCGGGACAGGGATGGGCGAGCAGTACTTC. It yields the protein CASRVLTGTGMGEQYF.

This clonotype was recorded many times. V is TRBV28 and J is TRBJ2-7; the D gene is possibly TRBD1 (6 bases). V lost 5 bases and J 0 bases, leaving 11 bases between the germline ends. The CDR3 is 14 amino acids. The germline V gene encodes CDR1 MDHEN and CDR2 SYDVKM. The CDR3 sequence is CASSPDSFSYEQYF. Here the CDR3 DNA reads TGTGCCAGCAGTCCGGACAGCTTCTCCTACGAGCAGTACTTC.

This clonotype occurred many times. The chain recombines TRBV20-1 with TRBJ2-5, with TRBD1 matching over 7 bases. Germline CDR1 is DFQATT and CDR2 is SNEGSKA (reference sequence). V trimming: 7 bases; J trimming: 1 base; junction bases outside the gene matches: 6. The CDR3 has 13 residues. The CDR3 DNA follows: TGCAGTGGTCAGAGGGACAGCCAAGAGACCCAGTACTTC. This encodes CSGQRDSQETQYF.

This clonotype appeared many times. This rearrangement joins TRBV5-1 to TRBJ1-2, with D unresolved. There are 12 residues in the CDR3. Germline CDR1 is SGHRS and CDR2 is YFSETQ. Trimming stripped 1 base from V and 8 bases from J, with 9 bases between. CDR3 amino acids: CASSLREPGYTF. For the CDR3, the DNA is TGCGCCAGCAGCTTGCGGGAGCCAGGCTACACCTTC.

This clonotype showed up just a few times. The chain uses TRBV6-1 and TRBJ2-5; D perhaps matches TRBD1 (8 bases). CDR3 length: 13 residues. With 6 bases removed from V and 7 bases from J, the gap between germline ends came to 15 bases. From germline, CDR1 is MNHNS and CDR2 SASEGT. CDR3 coding DNA: TGTGCCAGCAGCTCGACAGGGGAGGGGACCCAGTACTTC. Translated, it gives CASSSTGEGTQYF.

This clonotype was found a few times. The chain employs TRBV2 and TRBJ1-3; 7 nucleotides match TRBD1. The length of the CDR3 is 14 residues. The germline V gene has CDR1 SNHLY and CDR2 FYNNEI. V lost 8 bases, J lost 7 bases, and 11 bases stayed unmatched. The CDR3 here is CASAGQVDSNTIYF. CDR3 DNA: TGTGCCAGCGCCGGACAGGTTGACTCTAACACCATATATTTT.

This clonotype occurred many times. The chain is built from TRBV18 and TRBJ1-1; 8 bases match TRBD1. The germline V gene has CDR1 KGHSH and CDR2 LQKENI. The CDR3 runs to 18 residues. V gave up 0 bases and J gave up 0 bases; unmatched junction bases: 9. The CDR3 sequence is CASSPPGAGGYVNTEAFF. DNA of the CDR3: TGTGCCAGCTCACCACCTGGGGCAGGGGGCTACGTGAACACTGAAGCTTTCTTT.

This clonotype was seen more than once but under ten times. The rearrangement joins TRBV30 to TRBJ2-7, with 10 bases matching TRBD1. Germline-derived CDR1 and CDR2 are GTSNPN and SVGIG (reference sequence). The V segment lost 4 bases and the J segment 4 bases; nucleotides outside the gene matches: 7. The CDR3 spans 14 residues. This chain's CDR3 is CAWTQDRGIYEQYF. DNA of the CDR3: TGTGCCTGGACCCAGGACAGGGGGATTTACGAGCAGTACTTC.

With regard to this clonotype: A much more abundant neighbour one base away suggests this may be a read error. This rearrangement joins TRBV7-9 to TRBJ2-3; no clear D gene. CDR3 size: 13 residues. From germline, CDR1 is SEHNR and CDR2 FQNEAQ (reference sequence). The V gene lost 5 bases and the J gene lost 1 base, with 7 bases spanning the gap. CDR3 protein: CASSPEGTDTQYF. Here the CDR3 DNA reads TGTGCCAGCAGCCCAGAGGGCACAGATACGCAGTATTTT.

The chain employs TRBV19 and TRBJ1-1; D unresolved. Per germline, CDR1 LNHDA and CDR2 SQIVND (reference sequence). CDR3 length: 15 residues. V shed 7 bases and J shed 5 bases, with 20 bases lying between them. The CDR3 bases are TGTGCCAGTATCGCCACGGGGATGAGTCTTACTGAAGCTTTCTTT. Translated: CASIATGMSLTEAFF.

The CDR3 is CASSQDIGGGAGETQYF. The CDR3 DNA follows: TGCGCCAGCAGCCAAGACATTGGGGGGGGGGCAGGAGAGACCCAGTACTTC. This rearrangement joins TRBV4-1 to TRBJ2-5, with a tentative D call TRBD2 (7 bases). CDR1 is MGHRA and CDR2 is YSYEKL in the germline V gene. V was clipped by 0 bases and J by 4 bases, with 18 bases between them. The CDR3 has 17 amino acids.

This clonotype was picked up many times. The chain carries TRBV12-3 or TRBV12-4 and TRBJ2-7; D is possibly TRBD1 or TRBD2 (6 bases each). This CDR3 spans 14 amino acids. With 6 bases removed from V and 1 base from J, the gap between germline ends came to 13 bases. The CDR3 DNA reads TGTGCCAGCAGGGGGATAGGGGGGTCCTACGAGCAGTACTTC. This encodes CASRGIGGSYEQYF.

The table lists this clonotype with a few counts. The V call is TRBV29-1, the J call TRBJ2-2, with D perhaps matching TRBD1 or TRBD2 (5 bases each). The CDR3 spans 15 residues. V was cut by 6 bases and J by 0 bases, with 14 bases left in between. CDR1 is SQVTM, CDR2 ANQGSEA, per germline. The CDR3 bases are TGCAGCGTCTCGGGACGGCCATCGAACACCGGGGAGCTGTTTTTT. Its translation: CSVSGRPSNTGELFF.

In this sample, this clonotype turned up a few times. The chain couples TRBV3-1 to TRBJ2-1, with D perhaps given as TRBD1 or TRBD2 (5 bases each). Trimming cost V 3 bases and J 0 bases, with 9 bases left between them. Germline loops: CDR1 LGHDT, CDR2 YNNKEL (reference sequence). The CDR3 totals 15 residues. The CDR3 DNA is TGTGCCAGCAGCCAGGGACCCGACTCCTACAATGAGCAGTTCTTC. Its protein is CASSQGPDSYNEQFF.

This clonotype was seen a few times. V is TRBV18 and J is TRBJ2-7; the match to TRBD1 covers 8 bases. The CDR3 spans 15 residues. Germline loops: CDR1 KGHSH, CDR2 LQKENI. Trimming removed 0 bases from V and 3 bases from J; junction bases left unmatched: 4. The CDR3, as DNA: TGTGCCAGCTCACCACCGACAGGGGCGGACTACGAGCAGTACTTC. Protein product: CASSPPTGADYEQYF. Full variable domain (remainder filled in from reference TRBV18 and TRBJ2-7): NAGVMQNPRHLVRRRGQEARLRCSPMKGHSHVYWYRQLPEEGLKFMVYLQKENIIDESGMPKERFSAEFPKEGPSILRIQQVVRGDSAAYFCASSPPTGADYEQYFGPGTRLTVT.

The chain recombines TRBV6-1 with TRBJ1-5; 8 bases are a match to TRBD1. V trimming: 6 bases; J trimming: 7 bases; junction bases outside the gene matches: 5. The CDR3 runs 13 residues. In germline, CDR1 is MNHNS, CDR2 SASEGT. In nucleotides, the CDR3 is TGTGCCAGCAGAAACAGGGGGAGCCAGCCCCAGCATTTT. Encoded protein: CASRNRGSQPQHF.

This clonotype was recorded at least ten times. The chain combines TRBV27 with TRBJ1-5; D ambiguous. The CDR3 contains 12 residues. Germline V gene sequence: CDR1 MNHEY, CDR2 SMNVEV (reference sequence). Deletions cut 5 bases from V and 3 bases from J, with 5 bases between. Written as DNA, the CDR3 is TGTGCCAGCAGTGACCCCAATCAGCCCCAGCATTTT. Protein: CASSDPNQPQHF.

There are many counts of this clonotype. The V call is TRBV3-1, the J call TRBJ2-1; 7 positions match TRBD2. The length of the CDR3 is 15 residues. V shed 7 bases and J 1 base; nucleotides not matched to a gene: 7. Looked up from germline, CDR1 is LGHDT and CDR2 is YNNKEL (reference sequence). CDR3 region: CASIQGAGSYNEQFF. In nucleotides, the CDR3 is TGTGCCAGCATCCAGGGAGCGGGGTCCTACAATGAGCAGTTCTTC.

There are many counts of this clonotype. The V and J genes are TRBV20-1 and TRBJ2-5, with 14 bases lining up with TRBD2. V lost 3 bases and J lost 2; bases outside the gene matches: 2. The germline gives CDR1 DFQATT, CDR2 SNEGSKA (reference sequence). This CDR3 is 15 amino acids long. This chain's CDR3 is CSASGTSGGQETQYF. DNA of the CDR3: TGCAGTGCTAGTGGGACTAGCGGGGGACAAGAGACCCAGTACTTC.

This chain connects TRBV5-1 to TRBJ2-7; D might be TRBD1 or TRBD2, each matching 5 bases. The germline CDR1 and CDR2 sequences are SGHRS and YFSETQ. Trimming pared 7 bases from V and 0 bases from J, leaving 14 bases between. CDR3 length: 14 amino acids. The CDR3 spells CASAPDGGSYEQYF. DNA for the CDR3: TGCGCCAGCGCCCCGGATGGGGGCTCCTACGAGCAGTACTTC.

A remark on this clonotype: This may be a read error, as it is one base from a much larger clone. The gene calls are TRBV7-8 and TRBJ2-1; 14 bases match TRBD2. Trimming cost V 0 bases and J 8 bases; bases outside gene matches: 15. The CDR3 is 20 residues long. Germline assignment: CDR1 SGHVS and CDR2 FQNEAQ. CDR3 nucleotides: TGTGCCAGCAGCTTAGCGGGGCCCCCGGGACTAGCGGGGGAGGACGATGAGCAGTTCTTC. Its protein is CASSLAGPPGLAGEDDEQFF.

This clonotype was seen many times. The rearrangement joins TRBV5-1 to TRBJ1-5; a possible D gene is TRBD1 (6 bases). Germline-derived CDR1 and CDR2 are SGHRS and YFSETQ. The CDR3 loop spans 15 amino acids. V dropped 0 bases and J dropped 0 bases, with 7 bases sitting between them. The CDR3 is CASSLETGSNQPQHF. DNA of the CDR3: TGCGCCAGCAGCTTGGAGACAGGTAGCAATCAGCCCCAGCATTTT.

A note on this clonotype: The junction departs from germline at one end; a sequencing error may be responsible. V and J are TRBV18 and TRBJ2-1; 11 bases map to TRBD2. Per the germline V gene, CDR1 is KGHSH and CDR2 is LQKENI. The CDR3 contains 17 residues. The CDR3 DNA sequence: TGTGTCAGCTCACCCCCTCAGGGACTAGCGGTAGCCAATGAGCAGTTCTTC. Translated, it gives CVSSPPQGLAVANEQFF.

The chain uses TRBV6-1 and TRBJ1-3, with unresolved D. Per germline, CDR1 MNHNS and CDR2 SASEGT. Trimming took off 2 bases at V and 0 bases at J, with 11 bases between the two ends. CDR3 size: 16 residues. This CDR3 is CASSENRPSSGNTIYF. The DNA of the CDR3 is TGTGCCAGCAGTGAAAACCGACCGAGCTCTGGAAACACCATATATTTT.

This clonotype has at least ten counts. The chain combines TRBV18 with TRBJ1-5; D not certain. Between the trimmed V and J ends, which lost 3 bases and 3 bases, there was a span of 3 bases. The CDR3 extends over 12 amino acids. Germline V CDR1 and CDR2: KGHSH, LQKENI. CDR3 residues: CASSPANQPQHF. The CDR3 nucleotides read TGTGCCAGCTCACCCGCCAATCAGCCCCAGCATTTT.

J is TRBJ2-2 and V is TRBV6-1; the match to TRBD2 covers 7 bases. V lost 6 bases and J lost 6; bases outside the gene matches: 10. In germline, CDR1 is MNHNS, CDR2 SASEGT. CDR3 length equals 15 residues. CDR3 DNA sequence: TGTGCCAGCAGGTCGACTAGCCCTGAAGCCGGGGAGCTGTTTTTT. Encoded protein: CASRSTSPEAGELFF.

This clonotype came up a few times. The chain uses TRBV6-2 or TRBV6-3 and TRBJ1-1, with D possibly matching TRBD1 (5 bases). Germline values: CDR1 MNHEY, CDR2 SVGEGT. The CDR3 has 13 residues. V was trimmed by 8 bases and J by 11 bases, leaving 21 bases between them. The CDR3 nucleotides read TGTGCCAGCGAGTTACACGGGGGAGGTGGGGCTTTCTTT. It encodes CASELHGGGGAFF.

This clonotype was recorded at least ten times. J is TRBJ2-1 and V is TRBV13; D is possibly TRBD1 (5 bases). V lost 5 bases, J lost 7 bases, and 18 bases lay in between. This CDR3 has 15 amino acids. Germline lookup yields CDR1 PRHDT and CDR2 FYEKMQ (reference sequence). The CDR3: CASSLRAYLGNEQFF. The CDR3 coding sequence is TGTGCCAGCAGCCTCAGGGCATACTTGGGGAATGAGCAGTTCTTC.

This clonotype was detected a few times. The chain has TRBV20-1 and TRBJ1-4; D remains unclear. The CDR3 is 16 amino acids. Trimming removed 0 bases from V and 1 base from J, with 12 bases in between. CDR1 is DFQATT and CDR2 is SNEGSKA in the germline V gene (reference sequence). The CDR3 is CSARESTGRTNEKLFF. The CDR3 DNA sequence: TGCAGTGCTAGAGAAAGTACGGGTCGAACTAATGAAAAACTGTTTTTT.

This clonotype has a count of ten or more. This chain links TRBV3-1 with TRBJ1-3; D gene ambiguous. This CDR3 spans 16 amino acids. From germline, CDR1 is LGHDT and CDR2 YNNKEL (reference sequence). Trimming left V 0 bases short and J 0 bases short, with 9 bases between. In nucleotides, the CDR3 is TGTGCCAGCAGCCAAGATCGTTCGCGCTCTGGAAACACCATATATTTT. Protein product: CASSQDRSRSGNTIYF. The full variable domain, in which reference TRBV3-1 and TRBJ1-3 provide the parts outside the CDR3, is DTAVSQTPKYLVTQMGNDKSIKCEQNLGHDTMYWYKQDSKKFLKIMFSYNNKELIINETVPNRFSPKSPDKAHLNLHINSLELGDSAVYFCASSQDRSRSGNTIYFGEGSWLTVV.